The clone carrying this TCR beta chain was picked up many times. This sample was included in a study of blood T cell repertoires in COVID-19. Overall study: Samples taken during acute and convalescent COVID-19 were collected in the United States, Italy and Spain.

Only in-frame clones appear in the TCRdb table, and some are missing; sequencing was by immunoSEQ multiplex PCR. Seen here are tens of thousands of clones, over 90% observed once, and the top ten hold roughly 4.7%. The sequence was obtained from a human donor with active COVID-19. The donor label of this sample is uncertain. The sequencing input was peripheral blood.

The DNA of the CDR3 is TGTGCCAGCAGCCTAAGCGGAGTTAATGAGCAGTTCTTC. Encoded protein: CASSLSGVNEQFF. The rearrangement uses TRBV28 and TRBJ2-1, with D tentatively TRBD2 (5 bases). CDR3 length equals 13 residues. Trimming stripped 6 bases from V and 7 bases from J, with 13 bases between. The germline CDR1 and CDR2 sequences are MDHEN and SYDVKM.